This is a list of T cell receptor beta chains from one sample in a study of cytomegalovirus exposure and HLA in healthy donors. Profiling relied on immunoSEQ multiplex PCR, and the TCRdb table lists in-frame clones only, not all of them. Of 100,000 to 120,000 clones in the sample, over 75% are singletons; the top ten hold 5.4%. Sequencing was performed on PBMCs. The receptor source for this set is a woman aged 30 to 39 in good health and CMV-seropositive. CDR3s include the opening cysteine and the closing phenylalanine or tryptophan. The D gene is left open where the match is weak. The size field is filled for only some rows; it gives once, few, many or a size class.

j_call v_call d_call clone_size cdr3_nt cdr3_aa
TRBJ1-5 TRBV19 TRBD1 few TGTGCCAGTAGATCCGGACAGGGCTGGAATCAGCCCCAGCATTTT CASRSGQGWNQPQHF
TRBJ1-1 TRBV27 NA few TGTGCCAGCAGTTTTTCCGGGGTGACTGAAGCTTTCTTT CASSFSGVTEAFF
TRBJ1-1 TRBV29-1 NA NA TGCAGCGTTGATTTAGAAGCTTTCTTT CSVDLEAFF
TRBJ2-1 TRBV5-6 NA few TGTGCCAGCCGACCGGGACTCTACAATGAGCAGTTCTTC CASRPGLYNEQFF
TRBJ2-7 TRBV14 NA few TGTGCCAGCAGCCAAGGATTCGGAGTGGACATCGAGCAGTACTTC CASSQGFGVDIEQYF
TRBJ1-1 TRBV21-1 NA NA TGTGCCAGCAGCAACAGAAAACAGGAAAACACTGAAGCTTTCTTT CASSNRKQENTEAFF
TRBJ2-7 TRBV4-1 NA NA TGCGCCAGCAGCGAGACCTACGAGCAGTACTTC CASSETYEQYF
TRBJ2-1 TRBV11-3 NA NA TGTGCCAGCAGCTTAGTTACGGACTACAACAATGAGCAGTTCTTC CASSLVTDYNNEQFF
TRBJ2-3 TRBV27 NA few TGTGCCAGCAGTTTACAGGGAAGAGATACGCAGTATTTT CASSLQGRDTQYF
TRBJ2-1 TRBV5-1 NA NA TGCGCCAGCAGCCCCGGGGTATGGAGCGGAAATGAGCAGTTCTTC CASSPGVWSGNEQFF
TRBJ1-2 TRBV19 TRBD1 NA TGTGCCAGTACCCAGGGACAGGGATCGCGTGGCTACACCTTC CASTQGQGSRGYTF
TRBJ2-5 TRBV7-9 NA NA TGTGCCAGCAGCCTGACAGCCCAAGAGACCCAGTACTTC CASSLTAQETQYF
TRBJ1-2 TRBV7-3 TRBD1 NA TGTGCCAGCAGTTACGGGACAGGCAATGGCTACACCTTC CASSYGTGNGYTF
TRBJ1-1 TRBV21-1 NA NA TGTGCCAGCAGCAATTCTGTGGTGGGAGGTCTCGAGAACACTGAAGCTTTCTTT CASSNSVVGGLENTEAFF
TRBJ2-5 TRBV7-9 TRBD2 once TGTGCCAGCAGCTTACCGCCTCTAGCGGAAGAGACCCAGTACTTC CASSLPPLAEETQYF
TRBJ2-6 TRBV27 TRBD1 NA TGTGCCAGCAGTTCCCCGGGACAGGGTTACCCTGGGGCCAACGTCCTGACTTTC CASSSPGQGYPGANVLTF
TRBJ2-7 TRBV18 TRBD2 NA TGTGCCAGCTCACCACGTGGGACTAGCGGTCTAGGCGACGAGCAGTACTTC CASSPRGTSGLGDEQYF